Below are 18 T cell receptor beta chains sequenced from a single sample in a study of post-analysis software for immune sequencing data. Incorporated into the TCR beta cDNA libraries were unique molecular identifiers, which served to reduce PCR and sequencing biases. TCRdb recomputed calls from the PCR reads with MiXCR, one row per CDR3 protein. Of around 710,000 distinct CDR3 sequences listed, roughly 46% are singletons. Antigens for these TCRs are unknown. Study conclusions and caveats: Comparison of patients with controls showed five TRBV segments more frequent in patients, TRBV5-6, TRBV5-1 and TRBV20-1 among them.

The sample comprised blood. These TCRs come from a girl aged 5-17 years with multiple sclerosis.

This clonotype has just a few counts. The genes are TRBV7-2 and TRBJ1-1; D is perhaps TRBD1 (6 bases). Per the germline V gene, CDR1 is SGHTA and CDR2 is FQGNSA. The CDR3 has 14 amino acids. V lost 2 bases and J lost 1, with 8 bases in between. CDR3 DNA: TGTGCCAGCAGCTTAACAGGGCAGAACACTGAAGCTTTCTTT. Translating gives CASSLTGQNTEAFF.

The chain is built from TRBV29-1 and TRBJ2-1, with 10 nucleotides matching TRBD2. This CDR3 is built from 15 residues. Trimming at V came to 4 bases and at J to 4 bases, leaving 7 bases not matched to a gene. CDR1 is SQVTM, CDR2 ANQGSEA, per germline. CDR3 bases: TGCAGCGTTGGTCGAGGACTAGCGGTTTACAATGAGCAGTTCTTC. Protein: CSVGRGLAVYNEQFF.

This chain connects TRBV20-1 to TRBJ2-3, with TRBD2 matching over 10 bases. Germline CDR1 reads DFQATT; CDR2 reads SNEGSKA (reference sequence). With 3 bases clipped from V and 4 bases from J, the junction kept 7 bases outside the gene matches. The CDR3 has 15 amino acids. DNA for the CDR3: TGCAGTGCTAGTAGGACTAGCGGCCTCGCAGATACGCAGTATTTT. Protein: CSASRTSGLADTQYF.

As DNA, the CDR3 is TGTGCCATCAGTGAGCGGGGTAGCGGGAGATACCAAGAGACCCAGTACTTC. Residues: CAISERGSGRYQETQYF. This chain joins TRBV10-3 and TRBJ2-5, with 9 bases lining up with TRBD2. Germline trimming cut 2 bases from V and 0 bases from J; bases unmatched to any gene: 7. Per the germline V gene, CDR1 is ENHRY and CDR2 is SYGVKD. The length of the CDR3 is 17 residues.

The rearrangement uses TRBV7-2 and TRBJ2-3; 7 bases map to TRBD2. V was clipped by 5 bases and J by 0 bases; unmatched bases: 5. The CDR3 length is 15 residues. Per the germline V gene, CDR1 is SGHTA and CDR2 is FQGNSA. The CDR3 here is CASSQGLVSTDTQYF. CDR3 DNA sequence: TGTGCCAGCAGCCAAGGACTAGTGAGCACAGATACGCAGTATTTT.

This chain links TRBV24-1 with TRBJ2-1, with D possibly TRBD2 on 7 matching bases. Between the trimmed V and J ends, which lost 9 bases and 10 bases, there was a span of 12 bases. Germline values: CDR1 KGHDR, CDR2 SFDVKD. CDR3 length: 11 amino acids. The CDR3 reads CATAGAGEQFF. The CDR3 nucleotides read TGTGCCACCGCGGGGGCAGGCGAGCAGTTCTTC.

The chain employs TRBV7-9 and TRBJ2-1; 14 positions match TRBD2. V lost 8 bases and J lost 7; bases outside the gene matches: 7. Germline lookup yields CDR1 SEHNR and CDR2 FQNEAQ (reference sequence). CDR3 length: 15 amino acids. The CDR3 protein is CASGTSGSRGNEQFF. DNA for the CDR3: TGTGCCAGCGGGACTAGCGGGAGTAGGGGGAATGAGCAGTTCTTC.

V usage is TRBV20-1 and J usage is TRBJ1-1; D uncertain. The CDR3 contains 13 residues. V was trimmed by 6 bases and J by 5 bases, leaving 16 bases between them. Germline CDR1 reads DFQATT; CDR2 reads SNEGSKA (reference sequence). The CDR3 reads CSALYGYWTEAFF. Here the CDR3 DNA reads TGCAGTGCCCTGTATGGGTATTGGACTGAAGCTTTCTTT.

This clonotype has only a few counts. The rearrangement uses TRBV28 and TRBJ2-5; no reliable D call. CDR3 length: 13 residues. V was trimmed by 3 bases and J by 1 base, leaving 6 bases between them. Germline CDR1 is MDHEN and CDR2 is SYDVKM. The CDR3 DNA reads as TGTGCCAGCAGTTTCGGGTTCCAAGAGACCCAGTACTTC. The encoded protein is CASSFGFQETQYF.

The chain is built from TRBV7-8 and TRBJ2-1, with 13 bases lining up with TRBD2. Losses at the gene ends were 5 bases for V and 6 bases for J; bases not matched to a gene: 13. This CDR3 region has 18 residues. CDR1 and CDR2 from the germline V gene are SGHVS and FQNEAQ. In DNA, the CDR3 is TGTGCCAGCAGCCTATGGACTAGCGGGAGTGAGGGGGGCAATGAGCAGTTCTTC. Translated, it gives CASSLWTSGSEGGNEQFF. Using reference TRBV7-8 and TRBJ2-1 for the parts outside the CDR3, the full variable domain is GAGVSQSPRYKVAKRGQDVALRCDPISGHVSLFWYQQALGQGPEFLTYFQNEAQLDKSGLPSDRFFAERPEGSVSTLKIQRTQQEDSAVYLCASSLWTSGSEGGNEQFFGPGTRLTVL.

The rearrangement links TRBV29-1 to TRBJ2-5; tentatively, D is TRBD2 (5 bases). Germline V gives CDR1 SQVTM, CDR2 ANQGSEA. The CDR3 is 13 residues long. The germline V and J ends were trimmed by 7 bases and 5 bases, with 17 bases remaining between them. The CDR3 sequence is CSARRATRETQYF. The CDR3 DNA is TGCAGCGCTCGGCGGGCGACCCGTGAGACCCAGTACTTC.

The table lists this clonotype with a few counts. V and J are TRBV6-2 or TRBV6-3 and TRBJ2-2; 10 nucleotides match TRBD2. Germline CDR1 and CDR2: MNHEY and SVGEGT. The CDR3 loop spans 15 amino acids. V shed 5 bases, J shed 5 bases, and the junction held 5 bases outside the gene matches. The CDR3, as DNA: TGTGCCAGCAGTAATAGCGGGGGGACGACCGGGGAGCTGTTTTTT. Its protein is CASSNSGGTTGELFF.

This clonotype was found a few times. V and J are TRBV24-1 and TRBJ2-1, with D maybe TRBD2 (7 bases). Germline values: CDR1 KGHDR, CDR2 SFDVKD. CDR3 length: 14 amino acids. V lost 8 bases and J 4 bases, leaving 14 bases between the germline ends. CDR3 DNA: TGTGCCACCATGACGGGGGGCAGTTACAATGAGCAGTTCTTC. This encodes CATMTGGSYNEQFF.

The CDR3 sequence: CASSQGLTIYGYTF. The CDR3 coding sequence is TGTGCCAGCAGCCAAGGACTGACTATCTATGGCTACACCTTC. The chain combines TRBV3-1 with TRBJ1-2; D remains ambiguous. From germline, CDR1 is LGHDT and CDR2 YNNKEL (reference sequence). Trimming removed 1 base at V and 4 bases at J, with 10 bases between. The CDR3 is made up of 14 amino acids.

The V and J genes are TRBV27 and TRBJ2-1; tentatively, D is TRBD2 (5 bases). CDR3 length equals 16 residues. V lost 4 bases, J lost 2 bases, and 15 bases lay in between. The germline CDR1 and CDR2 sequences are MNHEY and SMNVEV (reference sequence). The CDR3 DNA follows: TGTGCCAGCAGTTCCGGGCCCGGCGGGCCCTACAATGAGCAGTTCTTC. This gives the protein CASSSGPGGPYNEQFF.

The genes are TRBV2 and TRBJ2-5; D may be TRBD1 (5 bases). The J call may be incorrect, as the DNA end agrees better with TRBJ2-7. The germline V gene encodes CDR1 SNHLY and CDR2 FYNNEI. There are 14 residues in the CDR3. For the CDR3, the DNA is TGTGCCAGCAGTGAATTTACCAGGGATTACGAGCAGTACTTC. Residues: CASSEFTRDYEQYF.

CDR3 in DNA: TGCGCCAGCAGCCAAGACGAAGATTATCAGCCCCAGCATTTT. This translates into CASSQDEDYQPQHF. The V call is TRBV4-1, the J call TRBJ1-5; D gene unclear. Germline V gene lookup returns CDR1 MGHRA and CDR2 YSYEKL. The CDR3 is 14 residues long. V was pared by 0 bases and J by 5 bases, with 8 bases between.

Concerning this clonotype itself: The CDR3 end shows no conserved phenylalanine or tryptophan, and so a read error is likely. The chain combines TRBV5-5 with TRBJ2-7, with D possibly matching TRBD1 (6 bases). The CDR3 has 14 amino acids. The germline V gene has CDR1 SGHKS and CDR2 YYEKEE (reference sequence). V was clipped by 2 bases and J by 2 bases, with 11 bases between them. CDR3 coding DNA: TGTGCCAGCAGCTTAACGGGACAAGCCTACGAGCAGTACATC. Its translation is CASSLTGQAYEQYI.